Below, 31 T cell receptor beta chains from the same sample are listed, as sequenced in a study of blood T cells in healthy people across ages. The authors ran a second PCR of 7 to 11 cycles using a sample-barcoded 5' primer and a J-beta primer mix. In TCRdb, the 5' RACE reads were re-called with MiXCR into one record per CDR3 protein. The table has around 1.5 million distinct CDR3 sequences, 55% to 75% seen once. The sequenced sample was blood. These receptors originate from a man aged 18 to 35 in good health.

The rearrangement links TRBV6-2 or TRBV6-3 to TRBJ2-1, with a weak D call TRBD1 (6 bases). V lost 5 bases, J lost 6 bases, and 14 bases lay in between. CDR3 length: 14 residues. Germline lookup yields CDR1 MNHEY and CDR2 SVGEGT. CDR3 sequence (DNA): TGTGCCAGCAGTAAGACAGGATTGGTCAATGAGCAGTTCTTC. Amino acids: CASSKTGLVNEQFF.

This rearrangement joins TRBV12-3 or TRBV12-4 to TRBJ2-3; 7 nucleotides line up with TRBD2. The CDR3 is 16 amino acids. V lost 7 bases and J lost 5; bases outside the gene matches: 15. CDR3 sequence reads: CASTSKWGTGGDTQYF. CDR3 nucleotides: TGTGCCAGCACCTCAAAGTGGGGGACGGGGGGAGATACGCAGTATTTT.

Here the CDR3 reads CSAPDRASNQPQHF. In DNA form, the CDR3 reads TGCAGTGCGCCAGACAGGGCTAGCAATCAGCCCCAGCATTTT. This chain uses TRBV20-1 with TRBJ1-5; 7 nucleotides line up with TRBD1. Germline V gene data show CDR1 as DFQATT and CDR2 as SNEGSKA (reference sequence). The trim removed 6 bases at V and 0 bases at J, leaving 5 bases unmatched. The CDR3 has 14 amino acids.

The chain employs TRBV20-1 and TRBJ2-3; D may be TRBD2 (5 bases). Germline CDR1 reads DFQATT; CDR2 reads SNEGSKA (reference sequence). The CDR3 runs to 13 residues. Trimming cost V 1 base and J 5 bases, with 10 bases left between them. CDR3 sequence reads: CSARGMGEDTQYF. CDR3 DNA: TGCAGTGCTAGAGGGATGGGAGAAGATACGCAGTATTTT.

V is TRBV5-1 and J is TRBJ2-7; TRBD1 is a possible D gene (6 bases). Germline CDR1 SGHRS, CDR2 YFSETQ. V was clipped by 2 bases and J by 7 bases, with 28 bases between them. The CDR3 contains 18 residues. CDR3 in DNA: TGCGCCAGCAGCTTCTCTCCGCTAGGACAGTATACTAACAATGAGCAGTACTTC. Translation: CASSFSPLGQYTNNEQYF.

This clonotype was seen a few times. The rearrangement joins TRBV20-1 to TRBJ2-7, with 8 bases aligning to TRBD1. Trimming removed 5 bases from V and 0 bases from J; junction bases left unmatched: 9. The CDR3 is 15 residues long. Germline V lookup: CDR1 DFQATT, CDR2 SNEGSKA (reference sequence). CDR3 sequence: CSAGSRQGYSYEQYF. The CDR3 coding sequence is TGCAGTGCTGGATCCAGACAGGGGTACTCCTACGAGCAGTACTTC.

This sequence joins TRBV6-2 or TRBV6-3 and TRBJ2-3; 8 positions agree with TRBD2. The CDR3 totals 14 residues. With V trimmed by 7 bases and J by 5 bases, 8 bases remained unmatched. Germline V lookup: CDR1 MNHEY, CDR2 SVGEGT. CDR3 DNA sequence: TGTGCCAGCAACGATCGGGGGGGCCGAGATACGCAGTATTTT. Protein product: CASNDRGGRDTQYF.

This clonotype was counted between two and nine times. The chain combines TRBV11-2 with TRBJ1-1; the D gene is possibly TRBD1 (5 bases). Trimming took off 1 base at V and 6 bases at J, with 12 bases between the two ends. Germline CDR1 is SGHAT and CDR2 is FQNNGV. The CDR3 sequence is 14 residues long. Here the CDR3 reads CASSLATGFAEAFF. The CDR3 DNA follows: TGTGCCAGCAGCTTAGCCACAGGTTTTGCTGAAGCTTTCTTT.

This clonotype appeared a few times. The rearrangement joins TRBV20-1 to TRBJ2-1; the match to TRBD2 covers 12 bases. CDR1 and CDR2 from the germline V gene are DFQATT and SNEGSKA (reference sequence). This CDR3 is built from 17 residues. Germline trimming cut 4 bases from V and 6 bases from J; bases unmatched to any gene: 13. The CDR3, as DNA: TGCAGTGCTATCGCATTTGAAGGACTAGCGGGGACCAATGAGCAGTTCTTC. It translates to CSAIAFEGLAGTNEQFF.

This clonotype was found once. V usage is TRBV7-2 and J usage is TRBJ2-1; D uncertain. The CDR3 is 16 residues long. Germline CDR1 reads SGHTA; CDR2 reads FQGNSA. V lost 8 bases, J lost 0 bases, and 17 bases lay in between. CDR3 DNA: TGTGCCAGCGGCGAGTTTGGCACCAGCTCCTACAATGAGCAGTTCTTC. Translation gives CASGEFGTSSYNEQFF.

The chain's CDR3 is CSAPLGPSYNEQFF. The CDR3 nucleotides read TGCAGTGCGCCATTGGGGCCCTCCTACAATGAGCAGTTCTTC. V and J are TRBV20-1 and TRBJ2-1; D possibly corresponds to TRBD1 (5 bases). The germline V and J ends were trimmed by 6 bases and 0 bases, with 12 bases remaining between them. The length of the CDR3 is 14 residues. Germline V CDR1 and CDR2: DFQATT, SNEGSKA (reference sequence).

The rearrangement links TRBV7-9 to TRBJ2-5; TRBD1 matches at 10 bases. The better agreement between TRBJ2-7 and the DNA end casts doubt on the J call. Looked up from germline, CDR1 is SEHNR and CDR2 is FQNEAQ (reference sequence). CDR3 length: 19 amino acids. The CDR3 loop reads CASSSLDSMTRDRGYEQYF. The CDR3 DNA is TGTGCCAGCAGCTCACTCGACTCCATGACCCGGGACAGGGGCTACGAGCAGTACTTC.

This sequence joins TRBV11-2 and TRBJ2-3; possibly TRBD2 for D (6 bases). Germline CDR1 SGHAT, CDR2 FQNNGV. The CDR3 runs to 14 residues. Deletions cut 5 bases from V and 4 bases from J, with 13 bases between. The CDR3 DNA follows: TGTGCCAGCAGCGCCCGACTAGGAGCAGATACGCAGTATTTT. Its protein is CASSARLGADTQYF.

The V gene is TRBV20-1, the J gene TRBJ2-4; D call uncertain. The last part of the DNA fits TRBJ2-7 better; the J call may be wrong. This CDR3 comprises 13 residues. Germline values: CDR1 DFQATT, CDR2 SNEGSKA (reference sequence). As DNA, the CDR3 is TGCAGTGCTAGCAGACTGGGCTACTACGAGCAGTACTTC. Amino acids: CSASRLGYYEQYF.

The chain links TRBV20-1 to TRBJ2-4, with TRBD2 matching 9 bases. With the DNA end fitting TRBJ2-7 better, the J assignment may be wrong. The length of the CDR3 is 15 residues. Looked up from germline, CDR1 is DFQATT and CDR2 is SNEGSKA (reference sequence). The DNA for the CDR3 is TGCAGTGCTAGATTGAGCGCGGGAGGGCCCTACGAGCAGTACTTC. Protein product: CSARLSAGGPYEQYF.

This clonotype was detected a few times. J is TRBJ1-2 and V is TRBV29-1; D is perhaps TRBD1 (5 bases). With 5 bases removed from V and 3 bases from J, the gap between germline ends came to 16 bases. This CDR3 contains 14 residues. Germline CDR1 reads SQVTM; CDR2 reads ANQGSEA. Written as DNA, the CDR3 is TGCAGCGTTTACGCTACCAGGGCGGACTATGGCTACACCTTC. This gives the protein CSVYATRADYGYTF.

The gene calls are TRBV7-9 and TRBJ2-3, with D perhaps matching TRBD1 or TRBD2 (5 bases each). The CDR3 extends over 16 amino acids. The V gene's germline CDR1 is SEHNR and CDR2 FQNEAQ (reference sequence). V was cut by 5 bases and J by 2 bases, with 17 bases left in between. The CDR3 region is CASSPRVRGSTDTQYF. The DNA of the CDR3 is TGTGCCAGCAGCCCGAGGGTGAGGGGTTCCACAGATACGCAGTATTTT.

The genes are TRBV20-1 and TRBJ2-7; 7 nucleotides line up with TRBD1. The germline CDR1 and CDR2 sequences are DFQATT and SNEGSKA (reference sequence). Germline trimming cut 1 base from V and 0 bases from J; bases unmatched to any gene: 6. CDR3 length equals 15 residues. CDR3: CSARGMGQSSYEQYF. The CDR3 bases are TGCAGTGCTAGAGGAATGGGACAGTCCTCCTACGAGCAGTACTTC.

The chain is built from TRBV20-1 and TRBJ1-1; possible D gene TRBD1, 5 bases. CDR1 and CDR2 (germline): DFQATT, SNEGSKA (reference sequence). The CDR3 is 16 residues long. Trimming removed 0 bases at V and 1 base at J, with 15 bases between. CDR3 amino acids: CSARDRRRGTNTEAFF. The DNA of the CDR3 is TGCAGTGCTAGAGACCGACGTCGGGGGACGAACACTGAAGCTTTCTTT.

This sequence joins TRBV5-1 and TRBJ2-7; possible D gene TRBD2, 6 bases. The DNA matches TRBJ2-5 better at its end, which makes the J call doubtful. From germline, CDR1 is SGHRS and CDR2 YFSETQ. CDR3 length: 15 residues. CDR3 sequence: CASSSQAGQGETQYF. DNA for the CDR3: TGCGCCAGCAGCTCACAAGCGGGCCAAGGGGAGACCCAGTACTTC.

This chain connects TRBV7-9 to TRBJ2-1; D might be TRBD2 (5 bases). This CDR3 contains 17 residues. CDR1 is SEHNR, CDR2 FQNEAQ, per germline (reference sequence). V was clipped by 3 bases and J by 5 bases, with 20 bases between them. Here the CDR3 DNA reads TGTGCCAGCAGCTTTCCGAAACTTCGGGATAGGGACAATGAGCAGTTCTTC. Translating gives CASSFPKLRDRDNEQFF.

The chain is built from TRBV3-1 and TRBJ2-1; 10 nucleotides match TRBD1. The CDR3 is 15 amino acids. V dropped 1 base and J dropped 6; count of bases not matched to a gene: 3. Germline CDR1 is LGHDT and CDR2 is YNNKEL (reference sequence). CDR3 sequence (DNA): TGTGCCAGCAGCCAAGGCGGGACAGGGGCCAATGAGCAGTTCTTC. Translation: CASSQGGTGANEQFF.

This chain uses TRBV10-3 with TRBJ2-1; tentative D call: TRBD1 (6 bases). The V end was cut by 8 bases, the J end by 6 bases, with 26 bases between. Germline CDR1 ENHRY, CDR2 SYGVKD. CDR3 length: 17 residues. The chain's CDR3 is CAICADLQGEVSNEQFF. In DNA form, the CDR3 reads TGTGCCATCTGCGCGGACCTACAGGGAGAGGTGAGCAATGAGCAGTTCTTC.

This clonotype was observed once. V usage is TRBV4-1 and J usage is TRBJ2-5, with 7 nucleotides matching TRBD2. Germline lookup yields CDR1 MGHRA and CDR2 YSYEKL. J was trimmed by 3 bases and V by 0 bases; bases with no gene match: 10. The CDR3 consists of 17 residues. The CDR3 DNA is TGCGCCAGCAGCCAAGATCCGGGGCGGGGGTTTGAAGAGACCCAGTACTTC. This translates into CASSQDPGRGFEETQYF.

The chain carries TRBV7-2 and TRBJ2-7; 7 positions agree with TRBD2. The CDR3 has 13 amino acids. Germline V gene data show CDR1 as SGHTA and CDR2 as FQGNSA. Trimming at V came to 0 bases and at J to 7 bases, leaving 3 bases not matched to a gene. In DNA form, the CDR3 reads TGTGCCAGCAGCTTAGCTGGGCGGGGGGAGCAGTACTTC. Protein sequence: CASSLAGRGEQYF.

The V gene is TRBV3-1, the J gene TRBJ1-2; D might be TRBD1 (6 bases). Per the germline V gene, CDR1 is LGHDT and CDR2 is YNNKEL (reference sequence). The ends were cut back, 4 bases at V and 5 bases at J, with 17 bases in the middle. CDR3 length: 15 amino acids. Written as DNA, the CDR3 is TGTGCCAGCAGCCCCTCACCCGGACAGAAGTATGGCTACACCTTC. This gives the protein CASSPSPGQKYGYTF.

V gene TRBV5-1 combines with J gene TRBJ1-2; 10 nucleotides line up with TRBD1. This CDR3 is 15 amino acids long. V shed 4 bases, J shed 6 bases, and the junction held 9 bases outside the gene matches. From germline, CDR1 is SGHRS and CDR2 YFSETQ. The CDR3: CASSPPTDRGDGYTF. The CDR3 DNA is TGCGCCAGCAGCCCACCCACGGACAGGGGGGATGGCTACACCTTC.

The chain is built from TRBV29-1 and TRBJ2-3; perhaps TRBD2 as D (5 bases). The CDR3 is made up of 14 amino acids. Trimming took 8 bases from V and 4 from J, leaving 19 bases between them. The germline gives CDR1 SQVTM, CDR2 ANQGSEA. The CDR3, as DNA: TGCAGCTCCCGTGGAGGCCCGGACCCAGATACGCAGTATTTT. As protein: CSSRGGPDPDTQYF.

In this sample, this clonotype turned up a few times. The chain employs TRBV20-1 and TRBJ2-3; D tentatively fits TRBD1 or TRBD2 (5 bases each). V lost 5 bases, J lost 2 bases, and 17 bases lay in between. Per germline, CDR1 DFQATT and CDR2 SNEGSKA (reference sequence). CDR3 size: 15 residues. The DNA for the CDR3 is TGCAGTGCTGCGAGGGTAGGGGATTCCACAGATACGCAGTATTTT. It specifies CSAARVGDSTDTQYF.

V gene TRBV5-1 combines with J gene TRBJ2-5, with D perhaps TRBD1 or TRBD2 (6 bases each). The CDR3 has 17 residues. V was clipped by 1 base and J by 0 bases, with 16 bases between them. In germline, CDR1 is SGHRS, CDR2 YFSETQ. CDR3 sequence: CASSLYIGGAYQETQYF. In nucleotides, the CDR3 is TGCGCCAGCAGCTTGTACATCGGGGGCGCCTACCAAGAGACCCAGTACTTC.

This chain uses TRBV4-2 with TRBJ1-2; D remains unclear. The CDR3 runs 16 residues. Germline V lookup: CDR1 LGHNA, CDR2 YNFKEQ. V gave up 0 bases and J gave up 3 bases, with 14 bases separating them. The CDR3 bases are TGTGCCAGCAGCCAAGATAGGGCCGGGGTCTACTATGGCTACACCTTC. Protein: CASSQDRAGVYYGYTF.